This T cell receptor beta chain was sequenced in a study of identical twins. The germline V gene encodes CDR1 LNHDA and CDR2 SQIVND (reference sequence). The CDR3 is 16 residues long. The V and J ends lost 11 bases and 0 bases respectively, with 21 bases between them. The study, taken as a whole, reports: Instead of following the same donors, the conclusions were based on cross-sectional statistical analysis.

Each CDR3 protein is one row after TCRdb ran MiXCR on the 5' RACE reads. The sample lists about 470,000 distinct CDR3 sequences, about 24% seen once, with about 2.7% in the top ten. A word on this clonotype: Its cognate antigen is unknown.

This same sample was also taken into another study, of T cells expressing NK-cell markers. As reported in that work: Sorted CD3+CD56-NKG2C+, CD3+CD56+NKG2C- and CD3+CD56+NKG2C+ T cells were the source of the TCR beta repertoires. The CD3+CD56-NKG2C+ fraction of a few donors was likewise dominated by these clonotypes. Nothing established the HCMV specificity of expanded NKG2C+ T cell clones.

The chain links TRBV19 to TRBJ2-3; TRBD2 is a possible D gene (6 bases). The TCR originated in a young woman in good health. Source material: CD4+ T cells sorted from blood. This chain's CDR3 is CAGTNLGTASTDTQYF. For the CDR3, the DNA is TGTGCCGGAACCAATCTTGGGACTGCTAGCACAGATACGCAGTATTTT. Supplemented by reference TRBV19 and TRBJ2-3, the full variable domain reads DGGITQSPKYLFRKEGQNVTLSCEQNLNHDAMYWYRQDPGQGLRLIYYSQIVNDFQKGDIAEGYSVSREKKESFPLTVTSAQKNPTAFYLCAGTNLGTASTDTQYFGPGTRLTVL.